Below, 16 T cell receptor beta chains from the same sample are listed, as sequenced in a study of cytomegalovirus exposure and HLA in healthy donors. Clones were sequenced by immunoSEQ multiplex PCR, and TCRdb holds only the in-frame ones, with some missing. The repertoire has about 84,000 clones, roughly 91% of them found once; the top ten carry over 2%. Source material: PBMCs. Every receptor here comes from a man younger than 40 in good health and CMV-seronegative.

This clone was observed a few times. The chain is built from TRBV6-1 and TRBJ2-7; D is undetermined. Trimming removed 6 bases at V and 2 bases at J, with 11 bases between. This CDR3 is built from 13 residues. CDR1 and CDR2 (germline): MNHNS, SASEGT. This CDR3 is CASSHGPPYEQYF. CDR3 nucleotide sequence: TGTGCCAGCAGCCATGGGCCCCCCTACGAGCAGTACTTC.

This clone was observed a single time. The chain uses TRBV15 and TRBJ2-1; 7 bases are shared with TRBD2. CDR1 and CDR2 (germline): LNHNV, YYDKDF (reference sequence). J gave up 7 bases and V 0 bases, and 9 bases lay outside the gene matches. This CDR3 contains 16 residues. CDR3 bases: TGTGCCACCAGCAGAGATCTGGGGGAGGGCCGAAATGAGCAGTTCTTC. Translation gives CATSRDLGEGRNEQFF.

The chain links TRBV6-4 to TRBJ2-6; 7 nucleotides match TRBD1. The germline V gene has CDR1 MRHNA and CDR2 SNTAGT. Germline trimming cut 6 bases from V and 1 base from J; bases unmatched to any gene: 12. The CDR3 is made up of 18 amino acids. CDR3: CASSPAGRGKSGANVLTF. In nucleotides, the CDR3 is TGTGCCAGCAGCCCGGCGGGCAGGGGGAAATCTGGGGCCAACGTCCTGACTTTC.

This clone appeared once. The rearrangement joins TRBV7-2 to TRBJ2-7, with a tentative D call TRBD2 (6 bases). CDR3 length: 15 residues. Germline CDR1 reads SGHTA; CDR2 reads FQGNSA. Trimming took 3 bases from V and 4 from J, leaving 16 bases between them. In nucleotides, the CDR3 is TGTGCCAGCAGCTTCTACATCGGGAGTGGTTACGAGCAGTACTTC. It translates to CASSFYIGSGYEQYF.

V and J are TRBV7-8 and TRBJ1-5, with D maybe TRBD1 (6 bases). Germline V gene lookup returns CDR1 SGHVS and CDR2 FQNEAQ. The CDR3 is 17 amino acids. V gave up 2 bases and J gave up 3 bases, with 17 bases separating them. The CDR3: CASSLLASRGLNQPQHF. The CDR3 DNA reads TGTGCCAGCAGCTTATTGGCTTCCAGGGGCCTCAATCAGCCCCAGCATTTT.

This chain connects TRBV5-1 to TRBJ2-3; a possible D gene is TRBD1 (5 bases). Trimming cost V 4 bases and J 2 bases, with 11 bases left between them. From germline, CDR1 is SGHRS and CDR2 YFSETQ. The CDR3 is made up of 14 amino acids. The CDR3 reads CASSIRTNTDTQYF. As DNA, the CDR3 is TGCGCCAGCAGCATTAGGACAAACACAGATACGCAGTATTTT.

The chain couples TRBV9 to TRBJ2-2, with 7 bases matching TRBD1. Germline assignment: CDR1 SGDLS and CDR2 YYNGEE. This CDR3 is built from 14 residues. Trimming at V came to 6 bases and at J to 2 bases, leaving 4 bases not matched to a gene. CDR3 in amino acids: CASNRDSNTGELFF. The DNA of the CDR3 is TGTGCCAGCAACCGGGACAGTAACACCGGGGAGCTGTTTTTT. Drawing the rest from reference TRBV9 and TRBJ2-2, the complete variable domain is DSGVTQTPKHLITATGQRVTLRCSPRSGDLSVYWYQQSLDQGLQFLIQYYNGEERAKGNILERFSAQQFPDLHSELNLSSLELGDSALYFCASNRDSNTGELFFGEGSRLTVL.

This chain connects TRBV2 to TRBJ2-1; TRBD2 agrees at 10 bases. This CDR3 has 13 amino acids. V lost 6 bases, J lost 7 bases, and 3 bases stayed unmatched. Germline V gene lookup returns CDR1 SNHLY and CDR2 FYNNEI. The chain's CDR3 is CASRGSGRNEQFF. In DNA form, the CDR3 reads TGTGCCAGCAGAGGTAGCGGGAGGAATGAGCAGTTCTTC. Drawing the rest from reference TRBV2 and TRBJ2-1, the complete variable domain is EPEVTQTPSHQVTQMGQEVILRCVPISNHLYFYWYRQILGQKVEFLVSFYNNEISEKSEIFDDQFSVERPDGSNFTLKIRSTKLEDSAMYFCASRGSGRNEQFFGPGTRLTVL.

About this clone: In the same sample, other DNA sequences code for this CDR3. The chain has TRBV28 and TRBJ2-5; D not resolved. The CDR3 sequence is 11 residues long. The germline V and J ends were trimmed by 4 bases and 5 bases, with 5 bases remaining between them. Germline V lookup: CDR1 MDHEN, CDR2 SYDVKM. The CDR3 reads CASSSRETQYF. The CDR3, as DNA: TGTGCCAGCAGTTCCCGTGAGACCCAGTACTTC. Variable domain in full (rest from reference TRBV28 and TRBJ2-5): DVKVTQSSRYLVKRTGEKVFLECVQDMDHENMFWYRQDPGLGLRLIYFSYDVKMKEKGDIPEGYSVSREKKERFSLILESASTNQTSMYLCASSSRETQYFGPGTRLLVL.

The rearrangement joins TRBV18 to TRBJ1-2; TRBD1 matches at 10 bases. Germline lookup yields CDR1 KGHSH and CDR2 LQKENI. V lost 3 bases, J lost 3 bases, and 10 bases stayed unmatched. The CDR3 is made up of 17 amino acids. CDR3 DNA sequence: TGTGCCAGCTCACCCGCGACAGGGGGCGCCGGGTACTATGGCTACACCTTC. Its translation is CASSPATGGAGYYGYTF.

CDR3 sequence reads: CASSLPSSYNEQFF. Here the CDR3 DNA reads TGCGCCAGCAGCCTGCCGAGCTCCTACAATGAGCAGTTCTTC. The V call is TRBV4-1, the J call TRBJ2-1; unclear D gene. Looked up from germline, CDR1 is MGHRA and CDR2 is YSYEKL. V was pared by 4 bases and J by 0 bases, with 7 bases between. This CDR3 comprises 14 residues.

The CDR3: CASSYGLAGTLRGTDTQYF. The CDR3 coding sequence is TGTGCCAGCAGCTACGGACTAGCGGGTACCCTGAGAGGCACAGATACGCAGTATTTT. The rearrangement links TRBV4-2 to TRBJ2-3, with 11 positions matching TRBD2. With V trimmed by 5 bases and J by 1 base, 14 bases remained unmatched. Germline V gene lookup returns CDR1 LGHNA and CDR2 YNFKEQ. The CDR3 consists of 19 residues.

V is TRBV6-6 and J is TRBJ1-5; D is unclear. There are 12 residues in the CDR3. From germline, CDR1 is MNHNY and CDR2 SVGAGI (reference sequence). V was clipped by 8 bases and J by 4 bases, with 9 bases between them. In nucleotides, the CDR3 is TGTGCCAGCCAGTTACAGAATCAGCCCCAGCATTTT. This encodes CASQLQNQPQHF.

This rearrangement joins TRBV5-8 to TRBJ2-3, with 10 bases aligning to TRBD2. Germline values: CDR1 SGHTS, CDR2 YDEGEE. CDR3 length equals 15 residues. V shed 5 bases and J 6 bases; nucleotides not matched to a gene: 9. The CDR3 coding sequence is TGTGCCAGCAGTCACACTAGCGGGGTCGGCGATACGCAGTATTTT. It codes for CASSHTSGVGDTQYF.

V gene TRBV28 combines with J gene TRBJ1-1, with 7 bases fitting TRBD1. Unmatched junction bases numbered 9, after V lost 6 bases and J lost 5 bases. In germline, CDR1 is MDHEN, CDR2 SYDVKM. CDR3 length equals 14 residues. The DNA of the CDR3 is TGTGCCAGCAGCATCCAAAACAGGGGTACTGAAGCTTTCTTT. This gives the protein CASSIQNRGTEAFF.

In the case of this clone: An end of the junction differs from the germline gene, which may be a read error. The V gene is TRBV7-7, the J gene TRBJ1-4; D not certain. CDR1 is SSHAT, CDR2 FNYEAQ, per germline (reference sequence). CDR3 length: 15 residues. The chain's CDR3 is CASSFGVSGNEKLFF. CDR3 in DNA: TGTGCTAGCAGCTTCGGGGTTTCGGGTAATGAAAAACTGTTTTTT.